A single sample gave rise to the 7 T cell receptor beta chains below, sequenced in a study of cytomegalovirus exposure and HLA in healthy donors. The primer mix had 60 Vbeta and 13 Jbeta primers. Some clones are missing from TCRdb's copy, which holds only in-frame ones; the method was immunoSEQ multiplex PCR. The sample holds fewer than 100,000 clones. The sample consisted of PBMCs. Receptors were obtained from a woman between 55 and 75 years old in good health and CMV-seronegative.

CDR3 loop: CASSSQGDTEAFF. In DNA, the CDR3 is TGTGCCAGCAGCTCTCAGGGGGACACTGAAGCTTTCTTT. The rearrangement joins TRBV7-2 to TRBJ1-1, with 7 bases aligning to TRBD1. V lost 4 bases, J lost 3 bases, and 2 bases stayed unmatched. This CDR3 has 13 amino acids. The germline V gene has CDR1 SGHTA and CDR2 FQGNSA.

In DNA form, the CDR3 reads TGTGCCAGCAGCCCGGGACTAGCGGGAGGGCTGCGGGTGAACGAGCAGTACTTC. Translation: CASSPGLAGGLRVNEQYF. The chain has TRBV5-4 and TRBJ2-7; 16 bases map to TRBD2. CDR1 and CDR2 from the germline V gene are SGHNT and YYREEE (reference sequence). V shed 4 bases, J shed 5 bases, and the junction held 12 bases outside the gene matches. The CDR3 is 18 residues long. The full variable domain, rest sourced from reference TRBV5-4 and TRBJ2-7, is ETGVTQSPTHLIKTRGQQVTLRCSSQSGHNTVSWYQQALGQGPQFIFQYYREEENGRGNFPPRFSGLQFPNYSSELNVNALELDDSALYLCASSPGLAGGLRVNEQYFGPGTRLTVT.

The chain uses TRBV30 and TRBJ2-5; D might be TRBD2 (5 bases). CDR1 and CDR2 from the germline V gene are GTSNPN and SVGIG (reference sequence). With 5 bases removed from V and 5 bases from J, the gap between germline ends came to 21 bases. The CDR3 has 15 residues. The CDR3: CAWGPPGKMSETQYF. The CDR3 coding sequence is TGTGCCTGGGGTCCCCCCGGGAAGATGAGCGAGACCCAGTACTTC.

V is TRBV19 and J is TRBJ2-2; 7 bases map to TRBD2. The germline CDR1 and CDR2 sequences are LNHDA and SQIVND (reference sequence). CDR3 length: 14 residues. After removal of 7 bases from V and 7 bases from J, the junction contained 9 bases not matched to a gene. CDR3 region: CASKWTSSGGELFF. The CDR3 DNA reads as TGTGCCAGTAAATGGACTAGTTCAGGCGGGGAGCTGTTTTTT.

A note on this clone: The sample carries other DNA sequences with the same CDR3. This chain links TRBV19 with TRBJ1-2; perhaps TRBD1 as D (5 bases). CDR3 size: 14 residues. Germline values: CDR1 LNHDA, CDR2 SQIVND (reference sequence). CDR3 bases: TGTGCTTCGGGGACTCCCCAAACTTACTATGGCTACACCTTC. This codes for CASGTPQTYYGYTF.

The chain couples TRBV9 to TRBJ2-1; 7 nucleotides line up with TRBD2. The CDR3 loop spans 15 amino acids. V dropped 0 bases and J dropped 4; count of bases not matched to a gene: 4. Germline assignment: CDR1 SGDLS and CDR2 YYNGEE. The DNA for the CDR3 is TGTGCCAGCAGCGTAGAAGCGGGGCCTTACAATGAGCAGTTCTTC. This encodes CASSVEAGPYNEQFF.

V is TRBV6-5 and J is TRBJ2-1; 11 bases map to TRBD1. Germline V gene lookup returns CDR1 MNHEY and CDR2 SVGAGI. The CDR3 has 16 residues. The ends lost 4 bases at V and 3 bases at J; junction bases unmatched: 5. DNA of the CDR3: TGTGCCAGCAGTTCGGACAGGGGGCAGTACTACAATGAGCAGTTCTTC. Encoded protein: CASSSDRGQYYNEQFF.